This TCR beta chain was sequenced during a study of blood T cell repertoires in COVID-19. Study information: Collection of acute and convalescent COVID-19 samples took place in the United States, Italy and Spain. Sources were T cells, B-cell-depleted T cells, or PBMCs; the material itself was cDNA or gDNA.

Germline CDR1 is MGHDK and CDR2 is SYGVNS. There are 15 residues in the CDR3. The V and J ends lost 10 bases and 6 bases, in that order; junction bases with no gene match: 16. Per the original data handling: Amplifying reference gene primers gave estimates of nucleated cell counts. Using immunoSEQ multiplex PCR, the repertoire was profiled, and TCRdb retains in-frame clones only, with some absent. V and J calls and clone size are as listed in that table; D and trimming were resolved from the DNA. The table lists roughly 140,000 clones, more than 75% of them singletons. This sequence joins TRBV25-1 and TRBJ2-3; 7 bases fit TRBD2. Sequencing was carried out using peripheral blood. The receptor was derived from a woman over 75 with acute or convalescent COVID-19. For the CDR3, the DNA is TGTGCCACCAGCCTTCTAGCGGATCTGGGGGATACGCAGTATTTT. Encoded protein: CATSLLADLGDTQYF. Drawing the rest from reference TRBV25-1 and TRBJ2-3, the complete variable domain is EADIYQTPRYLVIGTGKKITLECSQTMGHDKMYWYQQDPGMELHLIHYSYGVNSTEKGDLSSESTVSRIRTEHFPLTLESARPSHTSQYLCATSLLADLGDTQYFGPGTRLTVL.